This T cell receptor (beta chain) derives from a study of T cell responses to AZD1222 COVID-19 vaccine. Clones were sequenced by immunoSEQ multiplex PCR, and TCRdb holds only the in-frame ones, with some missing. The sample holds 80,000 or so clones, around 90% seen once. Study findings and constraints: Two doses of AZD1222 preceded a rise in Spike-specific TCR breadth and depth. Most donors were white British and more were female, and clonal diversity was possibly underestimated. Reportedly, close to half of spike-specific TCRs are directed against unmutated variant regions. Dominant CD4 TCR responses targeted spike regions 160-218 and 743-854.

In the case of this clone: Its antigen is not identified.

Germline V gene data show CDR1 as MGHRA and CDR2 as YSYEKL. This CDR3 has 13 residues. Trimming cost V 4 bases and J 6 bases, with 12 bases left between them. The chain carries TRBV4-1 and TRBJ1-2; tentative D call: TRBD1 (6 bases). This clonotype originated in an adult in good health. Sequencing used peripheral blood, obtained on day 0 of AZD1222 vaccination. This chain's CDR3 is CASSPPGQDGYTF. As DNA, the CDR3 is TGCGCCAGCAGCCCTCCGGGACAAGATGGCTACACCTTC.